The 13 T cell receptor beta chains given below trace back to one sample, sequenced in a study of CD8+ T cells in alopecia areata. Sequencing relied on a cDNA template that was reverse transcribed from extracted RNA. This table comes from immunoSEQ multiplex PCR, and its TCRdb copy is limited to in-frame clones, with some not included. The table has about 200,000 clones, roughly 57% seen once. The source material was CD4+ T cells sorted from blood, sampled at week 0. The receptors were sampled from a human donor with alopecia areata.

The V gene is TRBV7-2, the J gene TRBJ1-4; D unclear. The CDR3 runs to 14 residues. Germline V gene sequence: CDR1 SGHTA, CDR2 FQGNSA. V was pared by 5 bases and J by 0 bases, with 7 bases between. The CDR3 bases are TGTGCCAGCAGCCCGGTGGCAACTAATGAAAAACTGTTTTTT. This codes for CASSPVATNEKLFF.

The gene calls are TRBV7-8 and TRBJ2-3; the D gene is possibly TRBD2 (7 bases). The germline V gene encodes CDR1 SGHVS and CDR2 FQNEAQ. The CDR3 runs 16 residues. The V end lost 3 bases, the J end lost 1 base, and 14 bases lay between the germline ends. DNA of the CDR3: TGTGCCAGCAGCTTTGGGGGGGGGCGCGGCACAGATACGCAGTATTTT. It codes for CASSFGGGRGTDTQYF.

This clone was seen a few times. The V call is TRBV4-1, the J call TRBJ2-1, with D possibly TRBD1 on 6 matching bases. The CDR3 consists of 16 residues. Per the germline V gene, CDR1 is MGHRA and CDR2 is YSYEKL. V was cut by 0 bases and J by 1 base, with 10 bases left in between. CDR3 protein: CASSQDPTGSYNEQFF. The CDR3, as DNA: TGCGCCAGCAGCCAAGACCCGACAGGATCCTACAATGAGCAGTTCTTC.

This chain uses TRBV14 with TRBJ2-2; TRBD2 might be the D (5 bases). V lost 3 bases to trimming and J lost 5 bases, with 16 bases between them. Per germline, CDR1 SGHDN and CDR2 FVKESK. This CDR3 is 16 amino acids long. The CDR3 region is CASSHTTIKETGELFF. The CDR3 DNA follows: TGTGCCAGCAGCCACACGACTATAAAAGAAACCGGGGAGCTGTTTTTT. Looking up the rest from reference TRBV14 and TRBJ2-2 gives the full variable domain: EAGVTQFPSHSVIEKGQTVTLRCDPISGHDNLYWYRRVMGKEIKFLLHFVKESKQDESGMPNNRFLAERTGGTYSTLKVQPAELEDSGVYFCASSHTTIKETGELFFGEGSRLTVL.

The chain recombines TRBV6-5 with TRBJ1-1, with D unclear. Between the trimmed V and J ends, which lost 6 bases and 4 bases, there was a span of 15 bases. The CDR3 covers 14 residues. CDR1 and CDR2 from the germline V gene are MNHEY and SVGAGI. CDR3 sequence: CASSQDTQRTEAFF. The CDR3 coding sequence is TGTGCCAGCAGCCAAGATACCCAGCGCACTGAAGCTTTCTTT.

The rearrangement joins TRBV5-1 to TRBJ2-3; unclear D gene. There are 15 residues in the CDR3. V shed 4 bases and J shed 0 bases, with 12 bases lying between them. Per germline, CDR1 SGHRS and CDR2 YFSETQ. The CDR3 DNA reads as TGCGCCAGCAGCCTACAGCGAACTAGCACAGATACGCAGTATTTT. Protein sequence: CASSLQRTSTDTQYF.

Concerning this clone itself: The sample holds other DNA sequences that translate to the same CDR3. The rearrangement uses TRBV5-1 and TRBJ1-2; D unclear. This CDR3 spans 11 amino acids. V lost 0 bases, J lost 8 bases, and 5 bases lay in between. Per germline, CDR1 SGHRS and CDR2 YFSETQ. CDR3 in DNA: TGCGCCAGCAGCTTGGAGGGCGGCTACACCTTC. Amino acids: CASSLEGGYTF.

DNA of the CDR3: TGTGCCAGCAGCACCGACAGGGCGGGAGAGCAGTACTTC. Translation gives CASSTDRAGEQYF. This chain uses TRBV7-3 with TRBJ2-7; D perhaps matches TRBD1 (7 bases). The CDR3 sequence is 13 residues long. Germline V gene lookup returns CDR1 SGHTA and CDR2 FQGTGA. Between the trimmed V and J ends, which lost 5 bases and 7 bases, there was a span of 15 bases.

This CDR3 is CASSLGNRQGASGYTF. The CDR3 DNA sequence: TGTGCCAGCAGCCTTGGGAATCGACAGGGGGCCTCTGGCTACACCTTC. The chain joins TRBV28 to TRBJ1-2; 10 bases line up with TRBD1. J lost 7 bases, V lost 6 bases, and 14 bases had no gene match. Germline lookup yields CDR1 MDHEN and CDR2 SYDVKM. The CDR3 loop spans 16 amino acids.

The chain recombines TRBV29-1 with TRBJ1-2, with 7 bases lining up with TRBD1. The CDR3 consists of 12 residues. J lost 6 bases, V lost 2 bases, and 3 bases had no gene match. Germline loops: CDR1 SQVTM, CDR2 ANQGSEA. As DNA, the CDR3 is TGCAGCGTTGAACGGGACAGAAATGGCTACACCTTC. Encoded protein: CSVERDRNGYTF.

This chain links TRBV30 with TRBJ1-1; 7 bases map to TRBD1. The CDR3 has 14 residues. Germline CDR1 reads GTSNPN; CDR2 reads SVGIG (reference sequence). The junction had 4 bases not matched to a gene; V was cut back by 3 bases and J by 0 bases. The chain's CDR3 is CAWRQGNMNTEAFF. The DNA of the CDR3 is TGTGCCTGGAGACAGGGGAATATGAACACTGAAGCTTTCTTT.

This chain connects TRBV4-2 to TRBJ1-1, with D possibly matching TRBD1 (5 bases). This CDR3 has 15 residues. Germline CDR1 is LGHNA and CDR2 is YNFKEQ. Trimming left V 4 bases short and J 5 bases short, with 17 bases between. CDR3 in DNA: TGTGCCAGCAGCCCCCGACACCTCGGGGGTACTGAAGCTTTCTTT. Its protein product is CASSPRHLGGTEAFF.

This clone was detected a few times. The chain is built from TRBV5-4 and TRBJ1-2; D perhaps matches TRBD1 (5 bases). Between the trimmed V and J ends, which lost 4 bases and 4 bases, there was a span of 11 bases. Germline V gene sequence: CDR1 SGHNT, CDR2 YYREEE (reference sequence). The CDR3 runs to 13 residues. This CDR3 reads CASSRDEIYGYTF. The CDR3 DNA reads TGTGCCAGCAGCAGGGACGAAATCTATGGCTACACCTTC.